These T cell receptor beta chains were read from a single sample in a study of post-analysis software for immune sequencing data. In TCRdb, the PCR reads were re-called with MiXCR into one record per CDR3 protein. The profile covers 650,000 to 900,000 distinct CDR3 sequences, with under 60% appearing a single time and roughly 4.4% taken by the ten largest. The sequenced sample consisted of blood. The receptors were sampled from a girl between 10 and 17 years old with multiple sclerosis. The CDR3 runs from the conserved cysteine through the conserved F or W. Fields, in order: CDR3 length, clone size, J gene, D gene, V gene, CDR3 protein. D genes are given only for firm matches. Rows give clone size only sometimes, using once, few, many, or a class for an expanded clone.

len: 16
abundance: -
j_gene: TRBJ2-3
d_gene: -
v_gene: TRBV9
CDR3aa: CASSPGTSMGTDTQYF

len: 15
abundance: -
j_gene: TRBJ2-7
d_gene: TRBD1
v_gene: TRBV6-6
CDR3aa: CASSPRGDREYEQYF

len: 14
abundance: -
j_gene: TRBJ2-1
d_gene: TRBD2
v_gene: TRBV5-4
CDR3aa: CASARTSGDNEQFF

len: 12
abundance: -
j_gene: TRBJ2-7
d_gene: -
v_gene: TRBV12-3/TRBV12-4
CDR3aa: CASRRQAYEQYF

len: 16
abundance: -
j_gene: TRBJ1-2
d_gene: -
v_gene: TRBV12-3/TRBV12-4
CDR3aa: CASSFGKEVSDYGYTF

len: 15
abundance: -
j_gene: -
d_gene: TRBD1
v_gene: TRBV2
CDR3aa: CASSEPGTVSYEQYF

len: 17
abundance: -
j_gene: TRBJ2-1
d_gene: TRBD2
v_gene: TRBV20-1
CDR3aa: CSVQGLAGREFYNEQFF

len: 15
abundance: -
j_gene: TRBJ2-1
d_gene: -
v_gene: TRBV11-2
CDR3aa: CASSLELRPYNEQFF

len: 15
abundance: -
j_gene: TRBJ2-1
d_gene: -
v_gene: TRBV6-2/TRBV6-3
CDR3aa: CASSSLGIGANEQFF

len: 15
abundance: -
j_gene: TRBJ2-7
d_gene: -
v_gene: TRBV13
CDR3aa: CASSLAGRELDEQYF

len: 15
abundance: -
j_gene: TRBJ1-2
d_gene: -
v_gene: TRBV9
CDR3aa: CASSLTDSFLGGYTF

len: 15
abundance: -
j_gene: TRBJ2-3
d_gene: TRBD2
v_gene: TRBV20-1
CDR3aa: CSARGWEGSTDTQYF

len: 13
abundance: -
j_gene: TRBJ1-1
d_gene: -
v_gene: TRBV9
CDR3aa: CASSDRADTEAFF

len: 15
abundance: few
j_gene: TRBJ2-5
d_gene: -
v_gene: TRBV5-1
CDR3aa: CASSQLGGLDETQYF

len: 12
abundance: -
j_gene: TRBJ1-5
d_gene: -
v_gene: TRBV6-6
CDR3aa: CASLGGEGPQHF

len: 13
abundance: -
j_gene: TRBJ1-1
d_gene: TRBD1
v_gene: TRBV29-1
CDR3aa: CSLRGTGDTEAFF

len: 15
abundance: -
j_gene: TRBJ2-1
d_gene: TRBD1
v_gene: TRBV19
CDR3aa: CASSRAGGNYNEQFF

len: 16
abundance: -
j_gene: TRBJ2-1
d_gene: TRBD2
v_gene: TRBV10-3
CDR3aa: CAISPTPSGSLNEQFF

len: 16
abundance: -
j_gene: TRBJ2-1
d_gene: -
v_gene: TRBV14
CDR3aa: CASSQYRARSYNEQFF

len: 15
abundance: once
j_gene: TRBJ2-3
d_gene: TRBD2
v_gene: TRBV24-1
CDR3aa: CATSESSGRYDTQYF

len: 14
abundance: -
j_gene: -
d_gene: -
v_gene: TRBV11-2
CDR3aa: CASSPTGLGETQYF

len: 16
abundance: few
j_gene: TRBJ2-1
d_gene: TRBD2
v_gene: TRBV6-1
CDR3aa: CASSTNGLAGYNEQFF

len: 14
abundance: -
j_gene: -
d_gene: -
v_gene: TRBV6-5
CDR3aa: CASSRDSWVDEQYF

len: 13
abundance: -
j_gene: TRBJ1-1
d_gene: TRBD1
v_gene: TRBV29-1
CDR3aa: CSVSNRGPLEAFF

len: 15
abundance: few
j_gene: -
d_gene: -
v_gene: TRBV5-1
CDR3aa: CASNNTTGRFYEQYF

len: 16
abundance: few
j_gene: TRBJ2-1
d_gene: TRBD2
v_gene: TRBV9
CDR3aa: CASSVVLAGGLDEQFF

len: 14
abundance: few
j_gene: TRBJ2-1
d_gene: -
v_gene: TRBV6-6
CDR3aa: CASKIGESYNEQFF

len: 12
abundance: -
j_gene: TRBJ2-7
d_gene: -
v_gene: TRBV7-9
CDR3aa: CANSPTGYEQYF

len: 15
abundance: -
j_gene: TRBJ2-7
d_gene: -
v_gene: TRBV29-1
CDR3aa: CSVLVSTGTSYEQYF

len: 16
abundance: -
j_gene: TRBJ1-4
d_gene: TRBD1
v_gene: TRBV7-2
CDR3aa: CASSSLRGNVDEKLFF

len: 15
abundance: -
j_gene: TRBJ2-5
d_gene: -
v_gene: TRBV9
CDR3aa: CASSVVWDDHNEQYF

len: 14
abundance: -
j_gene: TRBJ2-3
d_gene: -
v_gene: TRBV15
CDR3aa: CATSRDSLGDTQYF

len: 13
abundance: -
j_gene: TRBJ1-1
d_gene: -
v_gene: TRBV5-1
CDR3aa: CASSDNYNRGAFF

len: 13
abundance: -
j_gene: TRBJ1-1
d_gene: -
v_gene: TRBV7-9
CDR3aa: CASSLQFNTEAFF

len: 14
abundance: -
j_gene: TRBJ1-4
d_gene: -
v_gene: TRBV4-1
CDR3aa: CASSRGHSNEKLFF

len: 16
abundance: once
j_gene: TRBJ2-5
d_gene: -
v_gene: TRBV5-1
CDR3aa: CASSLDGQGPRGTQYF

len: 14
abundance: few
j_gene: TRBJ2-1
d_gene: -
v_gene: TRBV18
CDR3aa: CASSMGSTYNEQFF

len: 13
abundance: -
j_gene: TRBJ1-2
d_gene: -
v_gene: TRBV12-3/TRBV12-4
CDR3aa: CASSWGGNYGYTF

len: 14
abundance: -
j_gene: TRBJ1-2
d_gene: -
v_gene: TRBV12-3/TRBV12-4
CDR3aa: CASRKGSGDYGYTF

len: 16
abundance: -
j_gene: TRBJ1-2
d_gene: TRBD1
v_gene: TRBV10-3
CDR3aa: CAVSDHAGQVDYGYTF

len: 17
abundance: -
j_gene: TRBJ1-1
d_gene: TRBD1
v_gene: TRBV24-1
CDR3aa: CATSEGGDRGPNTEAFF

len: 17
abundance: few
j_gene: TRBJ2-1
d_gene: TRBD2
v_gene: TRBV5-1
CDR3aa: CASSLGLLAGLNNEQFF

len: 21
abundance: few
j_gene: TRBJ2-4
d_gene: TRBD2
v_gene: TRBV10-3
CDR3aa: CAISESFIAGGMSHSKNIQYF

len: 17
abundance: -
j_gene: TRBJ1-5
d_gene: -
v_gene: TRBV20-1
CDR3aa: CSAKENKGTTGNQPQHF

len: 14
abundance: -
j_gene: TRBJ2-3
d_gene: -
v_gene: TRBV20-1
CDR3aa: CSARLRASSDTQYF